Presented here are 14 T cell receptor beta chains from one specimen sequenced in a study of neurological immune-mediated disorders (dated by TCRdb to 2018 to 2020). Library preparation employed 5' RACE. The data were produced on an Illumina HiSeq 2500. TCRdb reran the public reads through fastp at Q25 and MiXCR, keeping productive beta chains. Every distinct CDR3 protein forms one entry, paired with its most common genes and DNA. Present in this sample are over 45,000 distinct CDR3 sequences, around 5.8% of which were seen just once. The ten top clones hold roughly 1.4% of the sample. The sequenced sample consisted of CD4+ T cells from blood. The receptors derive from a woman in her late teens or twenties with multiple sclerosis.

The genes are TRBV20-1 and TRBJ2-1; 7 bases map to TRBD2. This CDR3 spans 14 amino acids. V shed 3 bases and J 6 bases; nucleotides not matched to a gene: 8. Germline V gene lookup returns CDR1 DFQATT and CDR2 SNEGSKA (reference sequence). CDR3 region: CSASQRDAPNEQFF. The CDR3, as DNA: TGCAGTGCTAGCCAGCGGGACGCTCCCAATGAGCAGTTCTTC.

This clonotype was seen many times. The V gene is TRBV18, the J gene TRBJ2-3, with D unclear. The germline gives CDR1 KGHSH, CDR2 LQKENI. CDR3 length: 14 residues. With 0 bases removed from V and 5 bases from J, the gap between germline ends came to 9 bases. CDR3 DNA sequence: TGTGCCAGCTCACCACCGGCTACGTTAGATACGCAGTATTTT. Protein sequence: CASSPPATLDTQYF.

At least ten counts were recorded for this clonotype. The chain combines TRBV10-3 with TRBJ2-5; 7 bases fit TRBD1. V shed 4 bases, J shed 5 bases, and the junction held 7 bases outside the gene matches. The CDR3 has 14 amino acids. Germline CDR1 reads ENHRY; CDR2 reads SYGVKD. As DNA, the CDR3 is TGTGCCATCAGTGTAACAGGGGCCTGGGAGACCCAGTACTTC. Its protein product is CAISVTGAWETQYF.

This clonotype was detected ten times or more. V and J are TRBV14 and TRBJ2-3; D is undetermined. The V gene lost 4 bases and the J gene lost 4 bases, with 12 bases spanning the gap. Germline values: CDR1 SGHDN, CDR2 FVKESK. The CDR3 totals 14 residues. The CDR3 protein is CASSPLLVADTQYF. The CDR3 nucleotides read TGTGCCAGCAGCCCCCTCCTAGTAGCAGATACGCAGTATTTT.

In this sample, this clonotype turned up once. This may stem from a read error, because a much larger clone lies one nucleotide away. The chain carries TRBV29-1 and TRBJ2-1, with TRBD1 as a possible D gene (5 bases). Germline CDR1 SQVTM, CDR2 ANQGSEA. The CDR3 is 13 amino acids. CDR3: CSAEEPGQGKALF. In DNA form, the CDR3 reads TGCAGCGCTGAAGAACCCGGCCAGGGCAAAGCCTTATTC.

Many counts were recorded for this clonotype. The chain combines TRBV27 with TRBJ1-5, with TRBD1 identical over 8 bases. CDR1 is MNHEY, CDR2 SMNVEV, per germline (reference sequence). V was clipped by 6 bases and J by 3 bases; unmatched bases: 16. This CDR3 has 18 residues. CDR3: CASSASLIQGQANQPQHF. The CDR3, as DNA: TGTGCCAGCAGCGCCTCCCTAATCCAGGGACAGGCCAATCAGCCCCAGCATTTT.

In this sample, this clonotype turned up many times. V gene TRBV27 combines with J gene TRBJ2-4; TRBD2 aligns across 7 bases. J gave up 4 bases and V 3 bases, and 6 bases lay outside the gene matches. This CDR3 spans 15 amino acids. From germline, CDR1 is MNHEY and CDR2 SMNVEV (reference sequence). The CDR3 coding sequence is TGTGCCAGCAGTTTTGAGGGGAGGGAAAAAAACATTCAGTACTTC. It codes for CASSFEGREKNIQYF.

This clonotype was seen a few times. The J gene is TRBJ2-5, the V gene TRBV6-5; 7 bases map to TRBD1. The length of the CDR3 is 15 residues. Germline-derived CDR1 and CDR2 are MNHEY and SVGAGI. Germline trimming cut 1 base from V and 2 bases from J; bases unmatched to any gene: 4. The CDR3 DNA reads TGTGCCAGCAGTTACTTCCGACAGGGACAAGAGACCCAGTACTTC. Translated, it gives CASSYFRQGQETQYF.

This clonotype appeared a few times. The CDR3 nucleotides read TGTGCCATCAGTGAGGGGGGACTAAGCTCCTACGAGCAGTACTTC. Its translation is CAISEGGLSSYEQYF. The chain employs TRBV10-3 and TRBJ2-7; TRBD2 matches 7 bases. The CDR3 loop spans 15 amino acids. J lost 0 bases, V lost 2 bases, and 4 bases had no gene match. CDR1 ENHRY and CDR2 SYGVKD come from the germline V gene.

This clonotype has ten or more counts. J is TRBJ2-1 and V is TRBV6-6; D not resolved. V was cut by 5 bases and J by 7 bases, with 9 bases left in between. Germline V gene lookup returns CDR1 MNHNY and CDR2 SVGAGI (reference sequence). This CDR3 is 12 amino acids long. The CDR3 DNA reads as TGTGCCAGCAGTCGACCGCGAAATGAGCAGTTCTTC. This codes for CASSRPRNEQFF.

The CDR3 protein is CASSQGRGTEAFF. CDR3 DNA sequence: TGTGCCAGCTCACAAGGGCGCGGGACTGAAGCTTTCTTT. This chain links TRBV18 with TRBJ1-1; the D is unclear. The germline V and J ends were trimmed by 4 bases and 5 bases, with 11 bases remaining between them. The germline CDR1 and CDR2 sequences are KGHSH and LQKENI. This CDR3 has 13 amino acids.

The chain recombines TRBV27 with TRBJ2-1; 8 bases align to TRBD1. V shed 5 bases and J 8 bases; nucleotides not matched to a gene: 11. This CDR3 spans 15 amino acids. In germline, CDR1 is MNHEY, CDR2 SMNVEV (reference sequence). Written as DNA, the CDR3 is TGTGCCAGCAGTCCTGGGACAGGTGGGGGGTATGAGCAGTTCTTC. Its translation is CASSPGTGGGYEQFF.

The rearrangement joins TRBV20-1 to TRBJ2-1, with TRBD1 matching over 7 bases. Germline values: CDR1 DFQATT, CDR2 SNEGSKA (reference sequence). The CDR3 is made up of 15 amino acids. Unmatched junction bases numbered 7, after V lost 0 bases and J lost 5 bases. CDR3 in amino acids: CSARDGGQADNEQFF. In DNA, the CDR3 is TGCAGTGCTAGAGATGGAGGACAGGCGGACAATGAGCAGTTCTTC.

In this sample, this clonotype turned up a few times. The CDR3 region has the DNA TGTGCCAGCAGCTTTTCCGACAGGGAGAATCAGCCCCAGCATTTT. It specifies CASSFSDRENQPQHF. The genes are TRBV7-6 and TRBJ1-5; 7 bases match TRBD1. Germline CDR1 and CDR2: SGHVS and FNYEAQ. The CDR3 runs to 15 residues. After removal of 3 bases from V and 4 bases from J, the junction contained 6 bases not matched to a gene. Together with reference TRBV7-6 and TRBJ1-5, the CDR3 gives the full variable domain: GAGVSQSPRYKVTKRGQDVALRCDPISGHVSLYWYRQALGQGPEFLTYFNYEAQQDKSGLPNDRFSAERPEGSISTLTIQRTEQRDSAMYRCASSFSDRENQPQHFGDGTRLSIL.